The rows below give T cell receptor beta chains drawn from one sample of a study of blood T cell repertoires in COVID-19. Here immunoSEQ multiplex PCR was the method, and the copy in TCRdb shows in-frame clones only, minus some. The sample carries 310,000 or so clones, around 86% recorded once. Material: peripheral blood. The receptors shown here come from a man between 65 and 85 years old with acute or convalescent COVID-19. The CDR3 runs from the conserved cysteine through the conserved F or W. Fields, in order: CDR3 length, V gene, J gene, D gene, clone size, CDR3 protein, CDR3 DNA. The D gene is left open where the match is weak. Some rows mark clone size as missing; the rest say once, few, many or name a class of expanded clone.

11	TRBV3-1/TRBV3-2	TRBJ1-3	.	.	CASSLEDTIYF	TGTGCCAGCAGCCTGGAGGACACCATATATTTT
17	TRBV27	TRBJ2-2	TRBD1	.	CASSLRPGQGDTGELFF	TGTGCCAGCAGTTTACGACCGGGACAGGGGGACACCGGGGAGCTGTTTTTT
16	TRBV19	TRBJ2-1	TRBD2	.	CASSRGLAVTRGEQFF	TGTGCCAGTAGCCGGGGACTAGCGGTCACTAGGGGTGAGCAGTTCTTC
17	TRBV5-4	TRBJ2-2	TRBD2	.	CASHRSSGGQNTGELFF	TGTGCCAGCCATAGGAGTAGCGGGGGGCAAAACACCGGGGAGCTGTTTTTT
17	TRBV5-4	TRBJ2-5	TRBD2	.	CASRSSGGSGLQETQYF	TGTGCCAGCCGCAGCTCCGGGGGGTCGGGACTCCAAGAGACCCAGTACTTC
17	TRBV7-8	TRBJ1-5	.	.	CASSFNQGLLGNQPQHF	TGTGCCAGCAGCTTCAATCAGGGCCTACTGGGCAATCAGCCCCAGCATTTT
14	TRBV9	TRBJ1-3	.	.	CASSQGNRGNTIYF	TGTGCCAGCAGCCAGGGGAATCGAGGAAACACCATATATTTT
15	TRBV19	TRBJ1-3	TRBD1	medium-sized	CASRPDRASGNTIYF	TGTGCCAGTCGCCCCGACAGGGCCTCTGGAAACACCATATATTTT
15	TRBV9	TRBJ2-1	TRBD2	once	CASSAIAGAYNEQFF	TGTGCCAGCAGCGCCATAGCGGGGGCCTACAATGAGCAGTTCTTC
14	TRBV10-3	TRBJ2-2	TRBD1	.	CAISGDSITGELFF	TGTGCCATCAGTGGGGACAGTATCACCGGGGAGCTGTTTTTT
11	TRBV20-1	TRBJ2-1	TRBD1	.	CSAGQGTEQFF	TGCAGTGCTGGACAGGGGACTGAGCAGTTCTTC
12	TRBV24-1	TRBJ2-2	.	few	CATSDVPGELFF	TGTGCCACCAGTGACGTTCCCGGGGAGCTGTTTTTT
11	TRBV2	TRBJ2-7	.	.	CASSEAGRQYF	TGTGCCAGCAGTGAAGCAGGGAGGCAGTACTTC
13	TRBV6-5	TRBJ1-2	TRBD1	.	CASRSTGPYGYTF	TGTGCCAGCAGGTCGACAGGGCCTTATGGCTACACCTTC